The TCR beta chain described here comes from a study of cytomegalovirus exposure and HLA in healthy donors. At the level of the study: In an early release, HLA-typed donors contributed roughly 85 million unique TCR sequences.

With 60 Vbeta and 13 Jbeta primers, the PCR was carried out. Authors' analysis steps: Around 9.9 million shared chains were among the roughly 80 million unique TCR beta chains that a later analysis counted. Profiled with immunoSEQ multiplex PCR; TCRdb holds only in-frame clones, not every one. From that table come the V and J calls and clone size; the DNA was used to work out D and trimming. Its table records about 72,000 clones. About this clone: Its antigen is currently unknown.

The CDR3 loop spans 15 amino acids. Deletions cut 0 bases from V and 5 bases from J, with 14 bases between. Germline V gives CDR1 MNHEY, CDR2 SVGAGI. General observations from the study: In a later analysis, across HLA loci, associated TCR counts were highest for DRB1, lowest for HLA-C. Being productive about 87% or about 30% of the time was typical of most TCR beta V segments in an earlier analysis.

The receptor's source is a middle-aged woman in good health and CMV-seropositive. This chain uses TRBV6-5 with TRBJ2-7; D might be TRBD1 (5 bases). The sequenced sample was PBMCs. CDR3 amino acids: CASSYSIQGSDEQYF. CDR3 DNA: TGTGCCAGCAGTTACTCGATTCAGGGCTCAGACGAGCAGTACTTC.